This is a list of T cell receptor beta chains from one sample in a study of regulatory T cells in long-lasting Graves disease. Using its own MiXCR run on the multiplex PCR reads, TCRdb lists one record per CDR3 protein. The table has roughly 610,000 distinct CDR3 sequences, 15% to 20% seen once. A further study also used this sample, focusing on T cells in Graves' hyperthyroidism and ophthalmopathy.

The input for sequencing was peripheral blood mononuclear cells (PBMCs), taken at new diagnosis, from a patient treated with antithyroid drugs. These TCRs come from a man aged 18 to 29 with Graves disease. Both conserved end residues are part of each CDR3. A D gene is named only where the DNA matches it firmly. The size entry is marked missing in some rows and otherwise reads once, few, many or a size class.

v_call	d_call	clone_size	j_call	cdr3_aa	cdr3_nt
TRBV6-1	.	few	TRBJ2-7	CASPRGDEQYF	TGTGCCAGCCCGAGGGGGGACGAGCAGTACTTC
TRBV18	TRBD2	.	TRBJ2-1	CASSPRVTSGGGSYNEQFF	TGTGCCAGCTCACCTCGTGTGACTAGCGGAGGGGGCTCCTACAATGAGCAGTTCTTC
TRBV7-8	TRBD2	many	TRBJ2-1	CASSRRGVTRNEQFF	TGTGCCAGCAGCCGTCGGGGGGTGACTAGAAATGAGCAGTTCTTC
TRBV5-6	TRBD1	many	TRBJ1-1	CASSLVGQGSGEAFF	TGTGCCAGCAGCTTGGTGGGACAGGGGTCGGGTGAAGCTTTCTTT
TRBV4-2	TRBD2	.	TRBJ2-7	CASSQAWGEGEQYF	TGTGCCAGCAGCCAAGCCTGGGGGGAGGGCGAGCAGTACTTC
TRBV29-1	.	many	TRBJ1-1	CSVDGVAEAFF	TGCAGCGTCGACGGAGTAGCTGAAGCTTTCTTT
TRBV13	TRBD1	.	TRBJ2-7	CASSSKGTGGSEQYF	TGTGCCAGCAGCTCGAAAGGGACAGGGGGCAGCGAGCAGTACTTC
TRBV7-9	.	.	TRBJ1-4	CASSPWDNEKLFF	TGTGCCAGCAGCCCATGGGACAATGAAAAACTGTTTTTT
TRBV19	.	.	TRBJ1-5	CASRASGYSNQPQHF	TGTGCCAGCAGAGCGTCCGGATATAGCAATCAGCCCCAGCATTTT
TRBV15	.	few	TRBJ1-4	CATSREASTGEKLFF	TGTGCCACCAGCAGAGAGGCGTCCACAGGGGAAAAACTGTTTTTT
TRBV27	.	many	TRBJ2-7	CASSWPGQAPNEQYF	TGTGCCAGCAGTTGGCCGGGCCAAGCACCCAACGAGCAGTACTTC
TRBV12-3/TRBV12-4	.	.	TRBJ2-6	CASSLSGRGANVLTF	TGTGCCAGCAGTTTATCGGGGCGTGGGGCCAACGTCCTGACTTTC
TRBV12-3/TRBV12-4	.	.	TRBJ2-1	CASKERNNEQFF	TGTGCCAGCAAAGAGCGCAACAATGAGCAGTTCTTC
TRBV9	.	.	TRBJ2-2	CASSVVTGAELFF	TGTGCCAGCAGCGTAGTTACTGGTGCGGAGCTGTTTTTT
TRBV5-1	.	few	TRBJ1-2	CASSLAPGEVNYGYTF	TGCGCCAGCAGCTTGGCCCCGGGAGAGGTGAACTATGGCTACACCTTC
TRBV7-8	TRBD1	few	TRBJ1-1	CASSLVTGVDTEAFF	TGTGCCAGCAGCCTGGTGACAGGGGTTGACACTGAAGCTTTCTTT
TRBV5-1	.	.	TRBJ2-5	CASSLVTGPLKTQYF	TGCGCCAGCAGCTTGGTGACGGGACCCCTAAAGACCCAGTACTTC
TRBV11-1	.	many	TRBJ2-1	CASSSQGGLEQFF	TGTGCCAGCAGCTCCCAAGGAGGCCTCGAGCAGTTCTTC
TRBV27	.	.	TRBJ2-1	CASSLSAGPYNEQFF	TGTGCCAGCAGCCTTAGTGCGGGACCATACAATGAGCAGTTCTTC
TRBV28	.	many	TRBJ1-1	CASSFPAQPSEAFF	TGTGCCAGCAGTTTTCCAGCCCAGCCCTCTGAAGCTTTCTTT
TRBV30	.	.	TRBJ1-1	CAWTLSGLQVWAFF	TGTGCCTGGACGCTCTCGGGACTCCAGGTGTGGGCTTTCTTT
TRBV2	.	many	TRBJ1-5	CASSDKTRGNQPQHF	TGTGCCAGCAGTGATAAGACGCGAGGCAATCAGCCCCAGCATTTT
TRBV28	.	many	TRBJ1-5	CASRNNQPQHF	TGTGCCAGCAGAAATAATCAGCCCCAGCATTTT
TRBV12-3/TRBV12-4	TRBD2	.	TRBJ2-1	CASGGPGTSRYNEQFF	TGTGCCAGCGGGGGCCCCGGGACTAGCAGATACAATGAGCAGTTCTTC
TRBV3-1	.	many	TRBJ1-5	CASSLGGLNQPQHF	TGTGCCAGCAGCCTTGGGGGACTCAATCAGCCCCAGCATTTT
TRBV7-9	.	many	TRBJ2-3	CASSHRPASTDTQYF	TGTGCCAGCAGCCACAGACCGGCCAGCACAGATACGCAGTATTTT
TRBV28	.	many	TRBJ1-4	CASSVATNEKLFF	TGTGCCAGCAGTGTTGCAACTAATGAAAAACTGTTTTTT
TRBV9	.	.	TRBJ2-5	CASSVRGGRGGETQYF	TGTGCCAGCAGCGTTCGAGGTGGGAGAGGAGGAGAGACCCAGTACTTC
TRBV5-6	.	many	TRBJ2-7	CASSLGQFGTWGENEQYF	TGTGCCAGCAGCTTGGGTCAGTTCGGGACGTGGGGGGAGAACGAGCAGTACTTC
TRBV7-8	TRBD1	many	TRBJ1-1	CASSLALGQAPMNTEAFF	TGTGCCAGCAGCTTAGCGCTAGGACAGGCACCCATGAACACTGAAGCTTTCTTT
TRBV11-2	.	.	TRBJ1-1	CASSPNWDGPTEAFF	TGTGCCAGCAGCCCCAACTGGGACGGCCCCACTGAAGCTTTCTTT
TRBV3-1	TRBD2	many	TRBJ2-7	CASSQGTSGAYEQYF	TGTGCCAGCAGCCAGGGGACTAGCGGGGCCTACGAGCAGTACTTC
TRBV2	.	many	TRBJ1-5	CASSGDTLSNQPQHF	TGTGCCAGCAGTGGGGACACCCTTAGCAATCAGCCCCAGCATTTT